Each of the 9 T cell receptor beta chains below was sequenced from the same sample in a study of cytomegalovirus exposure and HLA in healthy donors. 13 Jbeta primers and 60 Vbeta primers were used for the PCR. The assay was immunoSEQ multiplex PCR, and TCRdb's table has in-frame clones only and misses some. The sample lists some 180,000 clones, around 83% occurring once. The material sequenced was PBMCs. Receptors originate from a middle-aged man in good health and CMV-seropositive.

The sample holds a few counts of this clone. This chain links TRBV7-2 with TRBJ2-3; D is undetermined. Germline values: CDR1 SGHTA, CDR2 FQGNSA. The CDR3 covers 15 residues. V lost 3 bases to trimming and J lost 2 bases, with 12 bases between them. CDR3 DNA: TGTGCCAGCAGCTTCGTGGAGTCAAACACAGATACGCAGTATTTT. As protein: CASSFVESNTDTQYF.

V and J are TRBV30 and TRBJ1-1; a possible D gene is TRBD1 (6 bases). V dropped 0 bases and J dropped 3 bases, with 14 bases sitting between them. This CDR3 contains 15 residues. Germline CDR1 and CDR2: GTSNPN and SVGIG (reference sequence). The CDR3 nucleotides read TGTGCCTGGAGTGTGTGGGGGGGGCAAGACACTGAAGCTTTCTTT. It translates to CAWSVWGGQDTEAFF.

V is TRBV19 and J is TRBJ1-3; D gene unclear. Germline loops: CDR1 LNHDA, CDR2 SQIVND (reference sequence). Deletions cut 3 bases from V and 0 bases from J, with 9 bases between. CDR3 length: 15 amino acids. The CDR3: CASSMLWSSGNTIYF. CDR3 coding DNA: TGTGCCAGTAGTATGTTGTGGAGCTCTGGAAACACCATATATTTT.

The chain combines TRBV28 with TRBJ1-1; D possibly corresponds to TRBD1 (5 bases). V lost 7 bases, J lost 4 bases, and 22 bases lay in between. The CDR3 has 16 residues. Germline CDR1 is MDHEN and CDR2 is SYDVKM. The CDR3 nucleotides read TGTGCCAGCACCACTACTTATCGGGGGGTTGGCACTGAAGCTTTCTTT. This sequence encodes CASTTTYRGVGTEAFF.

This clone was observed a handful of times. The chain couples TRBV14 to TRBJ2-1; 8 bases match TRBD2. From germline, CDR1 is SGHDN and CDR2 FVKESK. CDR3 length: 16 residues. V lost 0 bases to trimming and J lost 8 bases; unmatched junction nucleotides: 9. This CDR3 reads CASSQDRGGRYYEQFF. CDR3 bases: TGTGCCAGCAGCCAAGATCGGGGCGGGAGGTATTATGAGCAGTTCTTC.

The rearrangement links TRBV6-1 to TRBJ1-1; D is unclear. V lost 4 bases and J 2 bases, leaving 8 bases between the germline ends. Looked up from germline, CDR1 is MNHNS and CDR2 is SASEGT. The CDR3 loop spans 13 amino acids. CDR3 sequence (DNA): TGTGCCAGCAGTGGAGTCTTAAACACTGAAGCTTTCTTT. Amino acids: CASSGVLNTEAFF.

This clone showed up just once. This chain connects TRBV5-1 to TRBJ1-2, with D hard to call. The CDR3 sequence is 13 residues long. Per the germline V gene, CDR1 is SGHRS and CDR2 is YFSETQ. V lost 6 bases and J lost 2, with 11 bases in between. CDR3 sequence (DNA): TGCGCCAGCAATCCGGGAGGGAACTATGGCTACACCTTC. It codes for CASNPGGNYGYTF.

The V call is TRBV7-2, the J call TRBJ2-2; 11 bases are a match to TRBD2. This CDR3 comprises 16 residues. J gave up 6 bases and V 4 bases, and 7 bases lay outside the gene matches. Per the germline V gene, CDR1 is SGHTA and CDR2 is FQGNSA. CDR3 DNA sequence: TGTGCCAGCAGCTCGCCGGGACTAGCGGTCTCCGGGGAGCTGTTTTTT. Its translation: CASSSPGLAVSGELFF.

This sequence joins TRBV6-1 and TRBJ1-1; 7 bases are shared with TRBD1. The germline gives CDR1 MNHNS, CDR2 SASEGT. V was clipped by 4 bases and J by 0 bases; unmatched bases: 5. The length of the CDR3 is 15 residues. CDR3 nucleotide sequence: TGTGCCAGCAGTGTTCAGGGGGTCATGAACACTGAAGCTTTCTTT. Translated: CASSVQGVMNTEAFF.